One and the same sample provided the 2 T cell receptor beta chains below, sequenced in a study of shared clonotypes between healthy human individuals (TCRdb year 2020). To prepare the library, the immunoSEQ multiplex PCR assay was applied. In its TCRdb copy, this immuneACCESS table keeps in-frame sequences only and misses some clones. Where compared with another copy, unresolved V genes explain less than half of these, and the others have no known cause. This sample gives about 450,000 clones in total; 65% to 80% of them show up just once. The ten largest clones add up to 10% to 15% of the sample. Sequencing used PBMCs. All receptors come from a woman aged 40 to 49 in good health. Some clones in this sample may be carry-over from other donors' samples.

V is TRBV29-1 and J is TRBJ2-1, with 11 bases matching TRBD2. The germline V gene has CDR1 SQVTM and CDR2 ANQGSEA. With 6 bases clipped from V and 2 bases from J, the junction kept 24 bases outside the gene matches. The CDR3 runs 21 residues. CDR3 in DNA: TGCAGCGTGGAACAGGGGCCAGGGACTAGCGGCCTTTTTTACCCCTACAATGAGCAGTTCTTC. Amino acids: CSVEQGPGTSGLFYPYNEQFF.

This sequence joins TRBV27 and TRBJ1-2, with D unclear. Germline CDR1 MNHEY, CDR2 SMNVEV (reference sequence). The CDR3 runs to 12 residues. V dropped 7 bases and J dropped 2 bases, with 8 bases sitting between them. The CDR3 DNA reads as TGTGCCAGCAAGGGCCAGAACTATGGCTACACCTTC. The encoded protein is CASKGQNYGYTF.